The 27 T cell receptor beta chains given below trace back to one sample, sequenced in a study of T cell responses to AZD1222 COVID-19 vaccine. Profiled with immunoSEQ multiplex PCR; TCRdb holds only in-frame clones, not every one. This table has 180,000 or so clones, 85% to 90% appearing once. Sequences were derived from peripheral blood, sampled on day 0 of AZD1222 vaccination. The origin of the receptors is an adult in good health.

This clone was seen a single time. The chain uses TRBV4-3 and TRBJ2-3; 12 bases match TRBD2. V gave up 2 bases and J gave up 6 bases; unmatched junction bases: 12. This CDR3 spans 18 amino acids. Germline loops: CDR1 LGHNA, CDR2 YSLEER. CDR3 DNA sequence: TGCGCCAGCAGCCAAATCGCCGTAGAGGGACTAGCGGGTGATACGCAGTATTTT. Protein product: CASSQIAVEGLAGDTQYF.

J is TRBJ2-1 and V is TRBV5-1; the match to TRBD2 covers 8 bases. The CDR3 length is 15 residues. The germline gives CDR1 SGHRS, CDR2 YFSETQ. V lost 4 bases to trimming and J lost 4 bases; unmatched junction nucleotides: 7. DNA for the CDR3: TGCGCCAGCAGCCTTAGCGGGGCTTCGTACAATGAGCAGTTCTTC. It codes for CASSLSGASYNEQFF.

CDR3 DNA: TGTGCCAGCAGCACCGGTCGGGGGCCCCTCTCTGGAAACACCATATATTTT. This sequence encodes CASSTGRGPLSGNTIYF. The J gene is TRBJ1-3, the V gene TRBV21-1. TRBV21-1 constitutes a pseudogene. CDR3 length: 17 amino acids.

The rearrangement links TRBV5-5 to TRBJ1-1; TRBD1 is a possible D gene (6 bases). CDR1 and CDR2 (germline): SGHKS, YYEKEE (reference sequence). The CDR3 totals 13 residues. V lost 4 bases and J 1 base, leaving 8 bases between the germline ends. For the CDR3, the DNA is TGTGCCAGCAGCCAGACAGGGAACACTGAAGCTTTCTTT. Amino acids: CASSQTGNTEAFF.

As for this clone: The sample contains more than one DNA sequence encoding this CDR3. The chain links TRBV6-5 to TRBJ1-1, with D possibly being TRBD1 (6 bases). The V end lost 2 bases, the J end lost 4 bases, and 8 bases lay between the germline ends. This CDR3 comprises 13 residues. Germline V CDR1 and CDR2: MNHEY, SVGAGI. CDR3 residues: CASSYLRGTEAFF. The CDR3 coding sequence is TGTGCCAGCAGTTACCTCAGGGGCACTGAAGCTTTCTTT.

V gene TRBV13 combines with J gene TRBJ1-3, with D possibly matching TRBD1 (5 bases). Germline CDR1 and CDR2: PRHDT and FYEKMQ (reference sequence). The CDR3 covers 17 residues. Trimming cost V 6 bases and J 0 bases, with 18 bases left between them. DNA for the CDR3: TGTGCCAGCAGGAAAGAGTCCCTAGACAGCTCTGGAAACACCATATATTTT. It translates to CASRKESLDSSGNTIYF. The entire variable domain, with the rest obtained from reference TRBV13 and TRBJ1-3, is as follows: AAGVIQSPRHLIKEKRETATLKCYPIPRHDTVYWYQQGPGQDPQFLISFYEKMQSDKGSIPDRFSAQQFSDYHSELNMSSLELGDSALYFCASRKESLDSSGNTIYFGEGSWLTVV.

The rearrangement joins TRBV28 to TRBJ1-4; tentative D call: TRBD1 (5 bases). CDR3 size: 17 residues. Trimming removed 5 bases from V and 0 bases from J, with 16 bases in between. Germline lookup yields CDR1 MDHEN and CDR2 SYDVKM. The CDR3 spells CASSPWGGRATNEKLFF. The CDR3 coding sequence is TGTGCCAGCAGTCCCTGGGGGGGAAGGGCAACTAATGAAAAACTGTTTTTT. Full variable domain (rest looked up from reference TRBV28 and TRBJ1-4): DVKVTQSSRYLVKRTGEKVFLECVQDMDHENMFWYRQDPGLGLRLIYFSYDVKMKEKGDIPEGYSVSREKKERFSLILESASTNQTSMYLCASSPWGGRATNEKLFFGSGTQLSVL.

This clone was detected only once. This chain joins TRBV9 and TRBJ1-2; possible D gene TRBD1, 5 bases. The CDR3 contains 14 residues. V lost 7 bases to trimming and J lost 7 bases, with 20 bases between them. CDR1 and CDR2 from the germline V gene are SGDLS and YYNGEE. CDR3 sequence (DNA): TGTGCCAGCTCCCCTTTGGGGGAGGGGCGTGGCTACACCTTC. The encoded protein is CASSPLGEGRGYTF.

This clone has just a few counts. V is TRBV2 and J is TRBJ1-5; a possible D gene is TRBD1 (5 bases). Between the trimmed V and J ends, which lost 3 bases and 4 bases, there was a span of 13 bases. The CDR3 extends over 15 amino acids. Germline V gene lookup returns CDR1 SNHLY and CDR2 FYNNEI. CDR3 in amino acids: CASSEGGVGNQPQHF. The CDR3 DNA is TGTGCCAGCAGTGAGGGGGGAGTCGGTAATCAGCCCCAGCATTTT. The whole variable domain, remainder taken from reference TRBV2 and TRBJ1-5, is EPEVTQTPSHQVTQMGQEVILRCVPISNHLYFYWYRQILGQKVEFLVSFYNNEISEKSEIFDDQFSVERPDGSNFTLKIRSTKLEDSAMYFCASSEGGVGNQPQHFGDGTRLSIL.

Here the CDR3 reads CATAPGWNQPQHF. CDR3 DNA: TGTGCCACCGCCCCGGGGTGGAATCAGCCCCAGCATTTT. V usage is TRBV24-1 and J usage is TRBJ1-5; D gene uncertain. Germline loops: CDR1 KGHDR, CDR2 SFDVKD. The CDR3 is 13 amino acids. Between the trimmed V and J ends, which lost 9 bases and 4 bases, there was a span of 12 bases.

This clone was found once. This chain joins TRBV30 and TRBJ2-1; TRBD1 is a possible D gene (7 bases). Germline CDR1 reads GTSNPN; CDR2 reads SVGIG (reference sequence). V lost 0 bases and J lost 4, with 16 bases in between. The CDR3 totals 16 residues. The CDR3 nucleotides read TGTGCCTGGAGTGTCGTCGGTCAGGGGGGATACAATGAGCAGTTCTTC. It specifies CAWSVVGQGGYNEQFF.

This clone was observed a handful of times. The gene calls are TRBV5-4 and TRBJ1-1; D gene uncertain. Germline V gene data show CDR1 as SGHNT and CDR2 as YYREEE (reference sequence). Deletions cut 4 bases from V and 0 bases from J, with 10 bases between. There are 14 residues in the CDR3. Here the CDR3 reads CASSAHNLNTEAFF. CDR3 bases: TGTGCCAGCAGCGCACATAACTTGAACACTGAAGCTTTCTTT.

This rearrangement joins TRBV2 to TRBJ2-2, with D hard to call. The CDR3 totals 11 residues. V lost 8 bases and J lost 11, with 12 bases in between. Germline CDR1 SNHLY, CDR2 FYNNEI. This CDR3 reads CASLTESELFF. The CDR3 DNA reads TGTGCCAGCTTGACCGAGTCCGAGCTGTTTTTT.

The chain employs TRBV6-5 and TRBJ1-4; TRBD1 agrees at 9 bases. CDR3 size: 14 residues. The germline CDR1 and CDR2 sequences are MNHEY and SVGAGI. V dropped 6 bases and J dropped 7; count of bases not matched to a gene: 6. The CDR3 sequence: CASSRGQGSEKLFF. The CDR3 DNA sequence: TGTGCCAGCAGCCGGGGACAGGGTAGTGAAAAACTGTTTTTT.

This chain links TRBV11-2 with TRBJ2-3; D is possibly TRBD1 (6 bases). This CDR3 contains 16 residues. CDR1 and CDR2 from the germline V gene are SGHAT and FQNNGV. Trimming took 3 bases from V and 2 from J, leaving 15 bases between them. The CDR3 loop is CASSLEDSYYTDTQYF. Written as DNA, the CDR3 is TGTGCCAGCAGCTTGGAGGACAGTTACTACACAGATACGCAGTATTTT.

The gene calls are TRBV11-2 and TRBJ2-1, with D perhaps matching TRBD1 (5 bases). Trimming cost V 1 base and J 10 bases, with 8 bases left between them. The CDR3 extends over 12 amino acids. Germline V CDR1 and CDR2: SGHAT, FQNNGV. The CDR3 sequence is CASSLAGYEQFF. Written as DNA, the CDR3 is TGTGCCAGCAGCTTAGCAGGGTACGAGCAGTTCTTC. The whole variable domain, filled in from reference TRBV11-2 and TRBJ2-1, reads EAGVAQSPRYKIIEKRQSVAFWCNPISGHATLYWYQQILGQGPKLLIQFQNNGVVDDSQLPKDRFSAERLKGVDSTLKIQPAKLEDSAVYLCASSLAGYEQFFGPGTRLTVL.

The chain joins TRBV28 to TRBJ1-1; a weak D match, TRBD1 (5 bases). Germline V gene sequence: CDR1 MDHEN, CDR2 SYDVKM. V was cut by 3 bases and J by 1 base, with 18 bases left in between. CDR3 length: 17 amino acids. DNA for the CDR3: TGTGCCAGCAGTTTGGGTGGTTTCGGGGGGAAGAACACTGAAGCTTTCTTT. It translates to CASSLGGFGGKNTEAFF.

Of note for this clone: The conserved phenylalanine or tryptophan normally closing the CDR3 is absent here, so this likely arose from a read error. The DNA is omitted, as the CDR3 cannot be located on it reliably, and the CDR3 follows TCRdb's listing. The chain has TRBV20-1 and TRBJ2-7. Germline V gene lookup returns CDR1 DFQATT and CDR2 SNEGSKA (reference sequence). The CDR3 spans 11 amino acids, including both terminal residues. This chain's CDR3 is CSARDSRRLIL.

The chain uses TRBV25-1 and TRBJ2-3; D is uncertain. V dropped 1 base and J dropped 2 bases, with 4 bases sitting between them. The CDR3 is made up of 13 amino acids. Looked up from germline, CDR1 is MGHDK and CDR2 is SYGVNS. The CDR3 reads CASSEFNTDTQYF. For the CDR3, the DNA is TGTGCCAGCAGTGAATTTAACACAGATACGCAGTATTTT.

CDR3 loop: CASRKTSGSSYNEQFF. For the CDR3, the DNA is TGTGCCAGCAGGAAGACTAGCGGGAGCTCCTACAATGAGCAGTTCTTC. The chain carries TRBV6-4 and TRBJ2-1; 12 positions match TRBD2. This CDR3 has 16 residues. CDR1 and CDR2 from the germline V gene are MRHNA and SNTAGT. Trimming took 6 bases from V and 0 from J; bases not matched to a gene: 3.

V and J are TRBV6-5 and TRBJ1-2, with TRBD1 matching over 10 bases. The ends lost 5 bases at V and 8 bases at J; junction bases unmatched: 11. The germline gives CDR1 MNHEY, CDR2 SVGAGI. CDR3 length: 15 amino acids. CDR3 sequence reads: CASSHTVGQGMGYTF. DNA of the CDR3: TGTGCCAGCAGTCATACAGTGGGACAGGGGATGGGCTACACCTTC.

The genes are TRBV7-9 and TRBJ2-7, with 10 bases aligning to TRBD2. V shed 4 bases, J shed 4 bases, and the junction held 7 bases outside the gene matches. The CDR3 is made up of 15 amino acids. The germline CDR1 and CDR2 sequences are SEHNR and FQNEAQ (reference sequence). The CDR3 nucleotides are TGTGCCAGCAGCTACCGAGCGGGAGGGCCGTACGAGCAGTACTTC. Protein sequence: CASSYRAGGPYEQYF. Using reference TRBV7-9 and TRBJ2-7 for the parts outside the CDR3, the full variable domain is DTGVSQNPRHKITKRGQNVTFRCDPISEHNRLYWYRQTLGQGPEFLTYFQNEAQLEKSRLLSDRFSAERPKGSFSTLEIQRTEQGDSAMYLCASSYRAGGPYEQYFGPGTRLTVT.

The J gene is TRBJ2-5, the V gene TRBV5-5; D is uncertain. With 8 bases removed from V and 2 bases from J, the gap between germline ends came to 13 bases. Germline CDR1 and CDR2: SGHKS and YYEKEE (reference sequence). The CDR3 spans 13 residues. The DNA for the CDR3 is TGTGCCAGTATCTTAGCACTTCAAGAGACCCAGTACTTC. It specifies CASILALQETQYF. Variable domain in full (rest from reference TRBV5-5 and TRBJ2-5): DAGVTQSPTHLIKTRGQQVTLRCSPISGHKSVSWYQQVLGQGPQFIFQYYEKEERGRGNFPDRFSARQFPNYSSELNVNALLLGDSALYLCASILALQETQYFGPGTRLLVL.

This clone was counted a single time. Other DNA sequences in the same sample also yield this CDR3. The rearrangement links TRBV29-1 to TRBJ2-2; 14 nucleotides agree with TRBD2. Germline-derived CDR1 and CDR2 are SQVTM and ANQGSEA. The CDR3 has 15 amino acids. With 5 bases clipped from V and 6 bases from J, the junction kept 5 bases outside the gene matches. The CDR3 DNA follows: TGCAGCGTTCCGACTAGCGGGGGGGCATCCGGGGAGCTGTTTTTT. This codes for CSVPTSGGASGELFF.

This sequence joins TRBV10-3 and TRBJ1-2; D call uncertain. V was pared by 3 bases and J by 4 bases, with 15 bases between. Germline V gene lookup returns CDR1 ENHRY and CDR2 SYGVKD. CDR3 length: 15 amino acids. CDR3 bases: TGTGCCATCAGTGAAACCGGGTCACAGCTCTATGGCTACACCTTC. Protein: CAISETGSQLYGYTF.

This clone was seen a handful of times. The CDR3 protein is CASSSTSGGAYEQFF. DNA of the CDR3: TGTGCCAGCAGCTCGACTAGCGGGGGGGCCTATGAGCAGTTCTTC. This sequence joins TRBV6-5 and TRBJ2-1; 14 positions agree with TRBD2. Germline loops: CDR1 MNHEY, CDR2 SVGAGI. J gave up 8 bases and V 6 bases, and 6 bases lay outside the gene matches. This CDR3 has 15 amino acids.

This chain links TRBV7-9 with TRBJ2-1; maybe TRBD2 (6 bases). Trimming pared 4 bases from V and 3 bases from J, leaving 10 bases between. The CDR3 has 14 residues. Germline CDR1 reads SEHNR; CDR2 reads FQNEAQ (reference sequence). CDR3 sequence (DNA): TGTGCCAGCAGCTCGGGGACTTACTACAATGAGCAGTTCTTC. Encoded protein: CASSSGTYYNEQFF.